Presented here are 27 T cell receptor beta chains from one specimen sequenced in a study of blood T cell repertoires in COVID-19. The table came from immunoSEQ multiplex PCR; TCRdb's copy has only in-frame clones and leaves some out. The sample includes more than 90,000 clones, around 87% of them seen just once. The sequencing sample was made of peripheral blood. The receptor source for this set is a woman aged 25 to 39 with acute or convalescent COVID-19.

The V gene is TRBV5-1, the J gene TRBJ2-3; maybe TRBD2 (5 bases). V lost 0 bases and J 6 bases, leaving 14 bases between the germline ends. This CDR3 is 15 amino acids long. Germline V gene lookup returns CDR1 SGHRS and CDR2 YFSETQ. DNA for the CDR3: TGCGCCAGCAGCTTGGTGGTGGTGAGGGAGGATACGCAGTATTTT. This gives the protein CASSLVVVREDTQYF.

The CDR3 loop is CASLDGEGAGNEQFF. CDR3 nucleotides: TGTGCCAGCCTCGACGGAGAGGGGGCAGGCAATGAGCAGTTCTTC. V is TRBV19 and J is TRBJ2-1; 7 bases map to TRBD1. J lost 6 bases, V lost 9 bases, and 14 bases had no gene match. Germline CDR1 and CDR2: LNHDA and SQIVND (reference sequence). This CDR3 is built from 15 residues. The whole variable domain, filled in from reference TRBV19 and TRBJ2-1, reads DGGITQSPKYLFRKEGQNVTLSCEQNLNHDAMYWYRQDPGQGLRLIYYSQIVNDFQKGDIAEGYSVSREKKESFPLTVTSAQKNPTAFYLCASLDGEGAGNEQFFGPGTRLTVL.

J is TRBJ2-4 and V is TRBV3-1 (or the pseudogene TRBV3-2); TRBD1 agrees at 8 bases. The CDR3 length is 14 residues. J lost 4 bases, V lost 3 bases, and 2 bases had no gene match. CDR1 LGHDT and CDR2 YNNKEL come from the germline V gene (reference sequence). This CDR3 is CASSQWTGKNIQYF. CDR3 nucleotide sequence: TGTGCCAGCAGCCAGTGGACAGGGAAAAACATTCAGTACTTC.

This chain connects TRBV2 to TRBJ1-4; D gene uncertain. V dropped 1 base and J dropped 11 bases, with 11 bases sitting between them. Germline V gene sequence: CDR1 SNHLY, CDR2 FYNNEI. There are 13 residues in the CDR3. CDR3 in DNA: TGTGCCAGCAGTGAAGATGAGGGATGGAAACTGTTTTTT. Protein sequence: CASSEDEGWKLFF.

The rearrangement uses TRBV19 and TRBJ2-1, with 7 bases matching TRBD2. V shed 2 bases and J 6 bases; nucleotides not matched to a gene: 7. CDR1 LNHDA and CDR2 SQIVND come from the germline V gene (reference sequence). The CDR3 is made up of 15 amino acids. Here the CDR3 DNA reads TGTGCCAGTAGTATACCGGGGAGGGCTGGCAATGAGCAGTTCTTC. It is translated as CASSIPGRAGNEQFF.

The rearrangement joins TRBV14 to TRBJ2-1; weak D call: TRBD2 (6 bases). CDR1 is SGHDN and CDR2 is FVKESK in the germline V gene. V was shortened by 4 bases and J by 6 bases, with 13 bases between the two germline ends. This CDR3 is 14 amino acids long. CDR3 loop: CASSPSRETNEQFF. CDR3 nucleotides: TGTGCCAGCAGCCCCTCCCGGGAGACCAATGAGCAGTTCTTC.

The chain combines TRBV3-1 (or the pseudogene TRBV3-2) with TRBJ1-2; 7 nucleotides agree with TRBD1. This CDR3 region has 17 residues. The trim removed 0 bases at V and 1 base at J, leaving 8 bases unmatched. CDR1 LGHDT and CDR2 YNNKEL come from the germline V gene (reference sequence). CDR3 region: CASSQDTYGTVNYGYTF. CDR3 DNA sequence: TGTGCCAGCAGCCAAGATACCTACGGGACAGTTAACTATGGCTACACCTTC.

The V and J genes are TRBV30 and TRBJ1-3; D unresolved. V was shortened by 2 bases and J by 1 base, with 12 bases between the two germline ends. The length of the CDR3 is 15 residues. Germline V gene data show CDR1 as GTSNPN and CDR2 as SVGIG (reference sequence). CDR3 bases: TGTGCCTGGAGTATGGTACCCGGGTCTGGAAACACCATATATTTT. It specifies CAWSMVPGSGNTIYF.

CDR3 amino acids: CASSGTGGEKLFF. The DNA of the CDR3 is TGTGCCAGCTCCGGGACAGGGGGTGAAAAACTGTTTTTT. The chain recombines TRBV7-9 with TRBJ1-4; 11 nucleotides agree with TRBD1. Trimming cost V 8 bases and J 7 bases; bases outside gene matches: 3. Germline V gene data show CDR1 as SEHNR and CDR2 as FQNEAQ (reference sequence). The CDR3 loop spans 13 amino acids.

V is TRBV2 and J is TRBJ2-2; 9 nucleotides line up with TRBD1. The germline CDR1 and CDR2 sequences are SNHLY and FYNNEI. The trim removed 8 bases at V and 4 bases at J, leaving 2 bases unmatched. CDR3 size: 13 residues. CDR3 sequence reads: CASSDRGTGELFF. CDR3 bases: TGTGCCAGCTCGGACAGGGGCACCGGGGAGCTGTTTTTT.

The genes are TRBV5-6 and TRBJ1-5; 8 nucleotides line up with TRBD1. V shed 2 bases and J 7 bases; nucleotides not matched to a gene: 11. CDR3 length: 16 amino acids. Germline CDR1 is SGHDT and CDR2 is YYEEEE. Here the CDR3 reads CASSFYWTGNTQPQHF. Written as DNA, the CDR3 is TGTGCCAGCAGCTTTTATTGGACAGGGAACACACAGCCCCAGCATTTT. Using reference TRBV5-6 and TRBJ1-5 for the parts outside the CDR3, the full variable domain is DAGVTQSPTHLIKTRGQQVTLRCSPKSGHDTVSWYQQALGQGPQFIFQYYEEEERQRGNFPDRFSGHQFPNYSSELNVNALLLGDSALYLCASSFYWTGNTQPQHFGDGTRLSIL.

V usage is TRBV27 and J usage is TRBJ1-4; 9 positions agree with TRBD1. Germline CDR1 reads MNHEY; CDR2 reads SMNVEV (reference sequence). The CDR3 consists of 17 residues. After removal of 2 bases from V and 8 bases from J, the junction contained 12 bases not matched to a gene. CDR3 nucleotide sequence: TGTGCCAGCAGTTTAGACCCCCGGACAGGGGATGTGGAAAAACTGTTTTTT. Translating it yields CASSLDPRTGDVEKLFF. The full variable domain, its missing parts supplied by reference TRBV27 and TRBJ1-4, is EAQVTQNPRYLITVTGKKLTVTCSQNMNHEYMSWYRQDPGLGLRQIYYSMNVEVTDKGDVPEGYKVSRKEKRNFPLILESPSPNQTSLYFCASSLDPRTGDVEKLFFGSGTQLSVL.

The rearrangement links TRBV24-1 to TRBJ2-7, with 8 positions matching TRBD1. Germline CDR1 is KGHDR and CDR2 is SFDVKD. The CDR3 is made up of 13 amino acids. Trimming at V came to 9 bases and at J to 9 bases, leaving 12 bases not matched to a gene. CDR3 amino acids: CATGEAGGDGQYF. The CDR3 DNA reads as TGTGCCACCGGGGAGGCAGGGGGCGATGGGCAGTACTTC.

V and J are TRBV28 and TRBJ1-2; D perhaps matches TRBD1 (5 bases). The CDR3 is made up of 14 amino acids. Trimming shortened V by 3 bases and J by 6 bases, and 14 bases separated the two germline ends. The germline V gene has CDR1 MDHEN and CDR2 SYDVKM. The CDR3 is CASSFMGLRHGYTF. The DNA of the CDR3 is TGTGCCAGCAGTTTTATGGGGCTTCGACATGGCTACACCTTC.

The chain couples TRBV29-1 to TRBJ2-5, with D possibly TRBD1 on 6 matching bases. The CDR3 extends over 12 amino acids. CDR1 and CDR2 (germline): SQVTM, ANQGSEA. V was cut by 8 bases and J by 3 bases, with 13 bases left in between. CDR3 sequence: CSTTGKEETQYF. The CDR3 nucleotides are TGCAGCACAACAGGGAAGGAAGAGACCCAGTACTTC.

The chain carries TRBV5-6 and TRBJ1-5; a possible D gene is TRBD1 (6 bases). Germline CDR1 and CDR2: SGHDT and YYEEEE. With 4 bases removed from V and 6 bases from J, the gap between germline ends came to 20 bases. The CDR3 length is 16 residues. CDR3 sequence reads: CASSVFGQPRGQPQHF. The CDR3 DNA follows: TGTGCCAGCAGCGTGTTTGGGCAGCCCAGGGGTCAGCCCCAGCATTTT.

This sequence joins TRBV5-1 and TRBJ1-1; 9 bases are shared with TRBD1. The CDR3 length is 22 residues. Germline-derived CDR1 and CDR2 are SGHRS and YFSETQ. With 2 bases clipped from V and 7 bases from J, the junction kept 30 bases outside the gene matches. The CDR3 DNA is TGCGCCAGCAGCTTTTTCGGGGCGAATCTAGGGGCTTACCGGGACAGGGCAGGTGAAGCTTTCTTT. Translated, it gives CASSFFGANLGAYRDRAGEAFF.

This chain's CDR3 is CASSPYRVGNEKLFF. The DNA for the CDR3 is TGTGCCAGTAGTCCGTACAGGGTAGGAAACGAAAAACTGTTTTTT. The rearrangement joins TRBV19 to TRBJ1-4, with D tentatively TRBD1 (6 bases). Germline lookup yields CDR1 LNHDA and CDR2 SQIVND (reference sequence). The V end lost 5 bases, the J end lost 8 bases, and 18 bases lay between the germline ends. The CDR3 contains 15 residues.

This chain joins TRBV5-1 and TRBJ2-2; D is possibly TRBD1 (5 bases). V was trimmed by 0 bases and J by 7 bases, leaving 10 bases between them. This CDR3 comprises 14 residues. Germline CDR1 and CDR2: SGHRS and YFSETQ. The CDR3 loop is CASSLEGVDGELFF. CDR3 nucleotide sequence: TGCGCCAGCAGCTTGGAAGGGGTCGACGGGGAGCTGTTTTTT.

V is TRBV12-3 or TRBV12-4 and J is TRBJ2-1; D ambiguous. Trimming removed 3 bases from V and 6 bases from J, with 6 bases in between. The CDR3 length is 12 residues. The CDR3 protein is CASSLEPNEQFF. The CDR3 region has the DNA TGTGCCAGCAGTTTGGAGCCCAATGAGCAGTTCTTC.

This clone showed up just once. The rearrangement links TRBV9 to TRBJ1-1; tentative D call: TRBD1 (5 bases). This CDR3 region has 14 residues. V was trimmed by 2 bases and J by 1 base, leaving 9 bases between them. The germline CDR1 and CDR2 sequences are SGDLS and YYNGEE. This chain's CDR3 is CASSVGLSNTEAFF. CDR3 DNA: TGTGCCAGCAGCGTGGGACTTTCGAACACTGAAGCTTTCTTT.

The V call is TRBV7-2, the J call TRBJ1-2, with D maybe TRBD1 (6 bases). V was clipped by 5 bases and J by 5 bases, with 21 bases between them. Per the germline V gene, CDR1 is SGHTA and CDR2 is FQGNSA. The CDR3 spans 16 residues. CDR3 DNA: TGTGCCAGCAGCCTAACCGGACAGCGGCCTCTTTATGGCTACACCTTC. Its protein is CASSLTGQRPLYGYTF.

The chain uses TRBV11-2 and TRBJ2-1; D call uncertain. Between the trimmed V and J ends, which lost 0 bases and 9 bases, there was a span of 12 bases. The CDR3 is 14 residues long. Germline V gene sequence: CDR1 SGHAT, CDR2 FQNNGV. For the CDR3, the DNA is TGTGCCAGCAGCTTAGAGGTAGCAAGTGCTGAGCAGTTCTTC. It codes for CASSLEVASAEQFF. The full variable domain, with the rest looked up from reference TRBV11-2 and TRBJ2-1, is EAGVAQSPRYKIIEKRQSVAFWCNPISGHATLYWYQQILGQGPKLLIQFQNNGVVDDSQLPKDRFSAERLKGVDSTLKIQPAKLEDSAVYLCASSLEVASAEQFFGPGTRLTVL.

This chain connects TRBV5-1 to TRBJ2-2; the D is unclear. CDR3 length equals 14 residues. Deletions cut 0 bases from V and 2 bases from J, with 5 bases between. Germline V lookup: CDR1 SGHRS, CDR2 YFSETQ. The CDR3 DNA sequence: TGCGCCAGCAGCTTGGATCCTAACACCGGGGAGCTGTTTTTT. It is translated as CASSLDPNTGELFF.

V is TRBV18 and J is TRBJ1-1, with 7 nucleotides matching TRBD1. There are 15 residues in the CDR3. The ends lost 3 bases at V and 8 bases at J; junction bases unmatched: 12. Germline loops: CDR1 KGHSH, CDR2 LQKENI. The CDR3 coding sequence is TGTGCCAGCTCACCCACCTTAGGGACAGCCCTCGAAGCTTTCTTT. Amino acid sequence: CASSPTLGTALEAFF.

The rearrangement joins TRBV19 to TRBJ2-3; a weak D match, TRBD2 (6 bases). The germline V gene has CDR1 LNHDA and CDR2 SQIVND (reference sequence). The CDR3 totals 14 residues. The V and J ends lost 6 bases and 3 bases respectively, with 13 bases between them. CDR3 bases: TGTGCCAGTAGGAGAAGCGGAGGGACAGATACGCAGTATTTT. This sequence encodes CASRRSGGTDTQYF. The full variable domain, rest sourced from reference TRBV19 and TRBJ2-3, is DGGITQSPKYLFRKEGQNVTLSCEQNLNHDAMYWYRQDPGQGLRLIYYSQIVNDFQKGDIAEGYSVSREKKESFPLTVTSAQKNPTAFYLCASRRSGGTDTQYFGPGTRLTVL.

Here the CDR3 reads CASSLGTVPPSNTEAFF. CDR3 nucleotide sequence: TGTGCCAGCAGTCTTGGGACAGTCCCCCCCTCGAACACTGAAGCTTTCTTT. This chain joins TRBV27 and TRBJ1-1; 7 bases map to TRBD1. J was trimmed by 1 base and V by 5 bases; bases with no gene match: 13. Germline loops: CDR1 MNHEY, CDR2 SMNVEV (reference sequence). CDR3 length: 17 residues.